This T cell receptor beta chain was identified in a study of human T cells and chemical hapten exposure. General study points: Donors' alopecia may make their immune response differ from healthy people's.

Library preparation tagged each individual cDNA molecule with a unique molecular identifier. TCRdb re-analysed the RACE reads in MiXCR, keeping a single row per CDR3 protein. The sample records approximately 370,000 distinct CDR3 sequences, around 5.5% being singletons. The sample's time point: pre-sensitization, week 0. Treatment in this sample: therapeutic diphenylcyclopropenone sensitization with weekly scalp DPC. Investigators collected blood before applying each patch test. Comments on this clonotype: Its matching antigen is unknown.

This TCR came from a woman younger than 35 with alopecia areata. Some clones in this sample may be carry-over from other donors' samples. Sequencing was performed on whole blood, taken in connection with sensitization to the hapten diphenylcyclopropenone (DPC).

The CDR3 spells CASSLSNYNSPLHF. In DNA form, the CDR3 reads TGTGCCAGCAGTTTATCTAATTATAATTCACCCCTCCACTTT. This sequence joins TRBV27 and TRBJ1-6, with D hard to call. The CDR3 sequence is 14 residues long. From germline, CDR1 is MNHEY and CDR2 SMNVEV (reference sequence). V gave up 0 bases and J gave up 4 bases, with 4 bases separating them.